A selection of T cell receptor beta chains follows, all from one sample in a study of T cell responses to AZD1222 COVID-19 vaccine. Sequencing was performed with immunoSEQ multiplex PCR; in TCRdb, only in-frame clones are kept and a portion is missing. The sample has 85,000 to 90,000 clones; around nine tenths are singletons. The sample was peripheral blood, taken on day 0 of MenACWY control vaccination. Receptors originate from an adult in good health. Both conserved end residues are part of each CDR3. D genes are given only for firm matches. Part of the rows lack a size; the others show once, few, many or a class for expanded clones.

cdr3_aa,cdr3_nt,v_call,j_call,d_call,clone_size
CASSVRGMNTEAFF,TGTGCCAGCAGCGTCCGGGGAATGAACACTGAAGCTTTCTTT,TRBV3-1/TRBV3-2,TRBJ1-1,NA,once
CASSEDRATGAPREQYF,TGCGCCAGCAGCGAGGACAGGGCGACAGGTGCACCACGCGAGCAGTACTTC,TRBV5-1,TRBJ2-7,TRBD1,NA
CASSASTREQFF,TGTGCCAGCAGCGCCAGTACTAGAGAGCAGTTCTTC,TRBV7-8,TRBJ2-1,NA,NA
CASSPGAGQETQYF,TGTGCCAGCTCACCGGGGGCAGGCCAAGAGACCCAGTACTTC,TRBV18,TRBJ2-5,NA,NA
CATSEYRVSNTGELFF,TGTGCCACCAGTGAGTACAGGGTTTCGAACACCGGGGAGCTGTTTTTT,TRBV24-1,TRBJ2-2,NA,NA
CASREWTLNSPLHF,TGTGCCAGCAGGGAATGGACACTCAATTCACCCCTCCACTTT,TRBV6-6,TRBJ1-6,NA,NA
CASSLDTGGGQPQHF,TGTGCCAGCAGCTTAGATACCGGGGGGGGCCAGCCCCAGCATTTT,TRBV7-8,TRBJ1-5,NA,NA
CAAASAPSTDTQYF,TGTGCCGCCGCTAGCGCTCCTAGCACAGATACGCAGTATTTT,TRBV6-5,TRBJ2-3,NA,NA
CASSLGGTAGSPLHF,TGTGCCAGCAGCTTGGGGGGGACAGCGGGTTCACCCCTCCACTTT,TRBV5-6,TRBJ1-6,TRBD1,NA
CSVEVGGDPNTEAFF,TGCAGCGTTGAAGTGGGGGGCGATCCGAACACTGAAGCTTTCTTT,TRBV29-1,TRBJ1-1,NA,NA
CASSLLNQPQHF,TGTGCCAGCAGTTTACTCAATCAGCCCCAGCATTTT,TRBV12-3/TRBV12-4,TRBJ1-5,NA,NA
CASSLAPAGQAFF,TGTGCCAGCAGCTTAGCGCCCGCAGGGCAGGCTTTCTTT,TRBV7-2,TRBJ1-1,NA,NA
CASGAATNEKLFF,TGTGCCAGTGGGGCAGCAACTAATGAAAAACTGTTTTTT,TRBV9,TRBJ1-4,NA,NA
CASSLGSTTGTIYF,TGTGCCAGCAGCTTAGGGTCAACCACAGGAACCATATATTTT,TRBV7-2,TRBJ1-3,NA,once
CASRILAGSLEQYF,TGTGCCAGCAGGATACTAGCGGGGAGCCTTGAGCAGTACTTC,TRBV6-5,TRBJ2-7,TRBD2,NA
CASSPQQARGWGYTF,TGTGCCAGCAGCCCCCAACAGGCCAGGGGTTGGGGCTACACCTTC,TRBV14,TRBJ1-2,NA,once
CASSPSTGSEAFF,TGTGCCAGCAGTCCATCAACAGGGTCTGAAGCTTTCTTT,TRBV12-3/TRBV12-4,TRBJ1-1,NA,NA
CASSEEVNTEAFF,TGTGCCAGCAGTGAGGAAGTGAACACTGAAGCTTTCTTT,TRBV2,TRBJ1-1,NA,NA
CASSGGDYGYTF,TGTGCCAGCAGCGGGGGGGACTATGGCTACACCTTC,TRBV7-9,TRBJ1-2,NA,NA
CASREVAGGYYEQYF,TGTGCCAGCAGGGAGGTAGCAGGGGGTTACTACGAGCAGTACTTC,TRBV27,TRBJ2-7,TRBD1,NA
CASSSGRTEAFF,TGTGCCAGCAGCTCGGGACGGACTGAAGCTTTCTTT,TRBV7-6,TRBJ1-1,NA,NA
CASIPWGVPYEQYF,TGTGCCAGCATCCCCTGGGGGGTTCCCTACGAGCAGTACTTC,TRBV28,TRBJ2-7,NA,NA
CASSLYRGSNTEAFF,TGTGCCAGCAGCTTATACAGGGGATCGAACACTGAAGCTTTCTTT,TRBV11-2,TRBJ1-1,TRBD1,NA
CASSIIAGANEQFF,TGTGCCAGTAGTATAATAGCAGGGGCCAATGAGCAGTTCTTC,TRBV19,TRBJ2-1,NA,NA
CASSSSGPSNQPQHF,TGTGCCAGCAGTTCGTCAGGGCCTAGCAATCAGCCCCAGCATTTT,TRBV6-5,TRBJ1-5,NA,NA
CASSPAPQGPYGYTF,TGTGCCAGCAGCCCTGCCCCCCAGGGACCGTATGGCTACACCTTC,TRBV7-2,TRBJ1-2,NA,once
CSARTGNTIYF,TGCAGTGCAAGGACAGGAAACACCATATATTTT,TRBV20-1,TRBJ1-3,NA,NA
CASSDPGQGPMNTEAFF,TGTGCCAGCAGTGATCCGGGGCAGGGGCCTATGAACACTGAAGCTTTCTTT,TRBV25-1,TRBJ1-1,NA,NA
CASSSGSQASEQFF,TGTGCCAGCAGCTCCGGGTCCCAAGCAAGTGAGCAGTTCTTC,TRBV5-4,TRBJ2-1,NA,once
CASSTPFGGNTNEKLFF,TGTGCCAGCAGTACGCCGTTTGGGGGGAACACTAATGAAAAACTGTTTTTT,TRBV28,TRBJ1-4,NA,NA
CASRPNTLNTEAFF,TGTGCCAGCAGACCAAATACACTGAACACTGAAGCTTTCTTT,TRBV6-6,TRBJ1-1,NA,NA
CASSENYEQYF,TGTGCCAGCAGCGAAAACTACGAGCAGTACTTC,TRBV28,TRBJ2-7,NA,NA
CASSLVFWEGQGDRRNEKLFF,TGCGCCAGCAGCTTGGTTTTCTGGGAGGGACAGGGGGACCGACGAAATGAAAAACTGTTTTTT,TRBV5-1,TRBJ1-4,TRBD1,NA
CASSPMTSGTGGKYEQYF,TGTGCCAGCTCCCCCATGACTAGCGGGACAGGGGGGAAATACGAGCAGTACTTC,TRBV18,TRBJ2-7,NA,NA